A selection of T cell receptor beta chains follows, all from one sample in a study of shared clonotypes between healthy human individuals. Method: immunoSEQ multiplex PCR; TCRdb's copy keeps in-frame clones and lacks some. The profile shows about 580,000 clones, 95% to 98% of them singletons. The sample was naive CD8+ T cells sorted from blood. These receptors were taken from a man aged 25 to 40 in good health. Each CDR3 is given with its conserved first and last residue. Clone size appears in some rows only: once, few, many, or a class for an expanded clone.

NA TRBJ1-1 TRBV25-1 CASSDSTGPGDTEAFF
NA TRBJ2-7 TRBV2 CARGDSGRTYEQYF
once TRBJ2-2 TRBV10-3 CAITGREFNTGELFF
NA TRBJ1-4 TRBV10-3 CAISEPGQGYEKLFF
NA TRBJ2-7 TRBV7-2 CASSTSPSYEQYF
NA TRBJ2-7 TRBV11-2 CASSLPDRGGDEQYF
NA TRBJ2-2 TRBV19 CASSIGRNTGELFF
NA TRBJ2-7 TRBV11-2 CASSQGANEQYF
NA TRBJ2-1 TRBV13 CASSLMLAGGGDEQFF
NA TRBJ2-1 TRBV9 CASSAPSVGYNEQFF
NA TRBJ1-1 TRBV27 CASSSDFNTEAFF
NA TRBJ2-1 TRBV6-5 CASSYGVNEQFF
NA TRBJ2-1 TRBV27 CASSLSPYNEQFF
NA TRBJ2-7 TRBV11-2 CASSLDLFGAYEQYF